A single T cell receptor beta chain is shown here with its context. Its antigen is as yet unknown. This CDR3 spans 15 amino acids. Trimming left V 0 bases short and J 4 bases short, with 10 bases between. CDR1 is LGHNA and CDR2 is YSLEER in the germline V gene. The data originate from a study of cytomegalovirus exposure and HLA in healthy donors. Background on the study: An analysis done earlier identified about 120 million unique TCR beta sequences from about 179 million T cells.

PCR amplification relied on 60 Vbeta primers (plus 13 Jbeta primers). The protocol was immunoSEQ multiplex PCR, while the TCRdb copy is restricted to in-frame clones and leaves out a portion. The table includes some 150,000 clones, 8.9% detected once. Study-wide findings and caveats: Later examination showed HLA-associated TCR beta chains had greater clonal expansion than equally common others.

Sample: PBMCs. The V and J genes are TRBV4-3 and TRBJ2-1; tentatively, D is TRBD2 (6 bases). The receptor's source is a middle-aged woman in good health and CMV-seropositive. The CDR3 DNA reads as TGCGCCAGCAGCCAAGAGTCGGGGGTATACAATGAGCAGTTCTTC. Its translation: CASSQESGVYNEQFF.